Listed here are 5 T cell receptor beta chains from one sample, sequenced in a study of shared clonotypes between healthy human individuals. Clones were sequenced by immunoSEQ multiplex PCR, and TCRdb holds only the in-frame ones, with some missing. The sample shows millions of clones, around 96% of them seen only once. It was CD45RO-negative cells, positively selected for CCR7, that made up naive CD8 cells, with terminally differentiated effector memory CD45RA+ cells excluded. Specimen: naive CD8+ T cells sorted from blood. The receptors here all came from a man aged 18 to 29 in good health.

The CDR3 here is CASSLDSVTGELFF. In nucleotides, the CDR3 is TGCGCCAGCAGCTTGGACAGCGTCACCGGGGAGCTGTTTTTT. This sequence joins TRBV5-1 and TRBJ2-2; D remains unclear. The CDR3 spans 14 residues. The V end lost 0 bases, the J end lost 4 bases, and 7 bases lay between the germline ends. The germline V gene has CDR1 SGHRS and CDR2 YFSETQ.

This clone has a handful of counts. The V gene is TRBV1, the J gene TRBJ1-2. TRBV1 is flagged as a pseudogene. The CDR3 runs to 14 residues. The CDR3 loop is CTSSQDLGSRGYTF. The CDR3 DNA sequence: TGCACCAGCAGCCAAGATCTAGGGAGCCGCGGCTACACCTTC.

The V call is TRBV29-1, the J call TRBJ2-5; weak D call: TRBD2 (5 bases). There are 15 residues in the CDR3. Germline CDR1 SQVTM, CDR2 ANQGSEA. With 5 bases removed from V and 7 bases from J, the gap between germline ends came to 23 bases. The CDR3 sequence: CSVSLPREPTRTQYF. CDR3 sequence (DNA): TGCAGCGTTTCCTTACCCCGGGAACCCACGAGGACCCAGTACTTC.

Concerning this clone: In the same sample, other DNA sequences code for this CDR3. The chain links TRBV7-9 to TRBJ2-1; 10 nucleotides match TRBD2. V gave up 1 base and J gave up 10 bases; unmatched junction bases: 7. CDR1 and CDR2 (germline): SEHNR, FQNEAQ (reference sequence). The CDR3 is made up of 15 amino acids. Written as DNA, the CDR3 is TGTGCCAGCAGCTTAGGAGCGGGAGGGCCCCCGGAGCAGTTCTTC. Its translation: CASSLGAGGPPEQFF.

CDR3 residues: CASSLLMGGNQPQHF. As DNA, the CDR3 is TGTGCCAGCAGTCTACTCATGGGGGGCAATCAGCCCCAGCATTTT. The V gene is TRBV28, the J gene TRBJ1-5; tentatively, D is TRBD1 (5 bases). The germline CDR1 and CDR2 sequences are MDHEN and SYDVKM. The CDR3 totals 15 residues. V was trimmed by 5 bases and J by 2 bases, leaving 13 bases between them.